This T cell receptor beta chain appears in the sequencing data of a study of control samples from healthy donors and cancer patients. Clones were read by immunoSEQ multiplex PCR, and TCRdb kept only the in-frame ones, dropping some. Of 150,000 to 200,000 clones in the sample, over 85% were seen once. The CDR3 has 13 amino acids. V gave up 5 bases and J gave up 5 bases; unmatched junction bases: 3. V and J are TRBV12-3 or TRBV12-4 and TRBJ2-5; 9 bases fit TRBD2. The sample comprised blood. The TCR sequence derives from a man aged 30 to 39 in good health. The DNA of the CDR3 is TGTGCCAGCAGTGCGGGGGGGTATGAGACCCAGTACTTC. Its translation: CASSAGGYETQYF.